Listed here are 32 T cell receptor beta chains from one sample, sequenced in a study of T-cell reconstitution after alpha-beta-depleted transplantation in children. Molecular barcoding with unique molecular identifiers was used for the TCRbeta library. TCRdb processed the PCR reads anew with MiXCR; each CDR3 protein has one entry. The table lists over 550,000 distinct CDR3 sequences, roughly a tenth of them singletons. Material: PBMCs from the stem cell graft donor, obtained from the stem cell graft. These receptors all stem from a human donor who donated a stem cell graft to a child with acute myeloid leukemia.

This clonotype was counted ten times or more. The CDR3 protein is CASTPRGNYGYTF. The CDR3 nucleotides read TGTGCCAGCACCCCCAGGGGTAACTATGGCTACACCTTC. This chain uses TRBV2 with TRBJ1-2; a weak D match, TRBD1 (6 bases). Germline V gene lookup returns CDR1 SNHLY and CDR2 FYNNEI. With 7 bases removed from V and 1 base from J, the gap between germline ends came to 10 bases. CDR3 length equals 13 residues.

This clonotype turned up a few times. The CDR3 spells CSARDFLQGTDTQYF. The CDR3 DNA is TGCAGTGCTAGAGATTTTCTTCAAGGGACAGATACGCAGTATTTT. The rearrangement joins TRBV20-1 to TRBJ2-3; D unresolved. This CDR3 comprises 15 residues. From germline, CDR1 is DFQATT and CDR2 SNEGSKA (reference sequence). Deletions cut 0 bases from V and 3 bases from J, with 13 bases between.

V gene TRBV5-2 combines with J gene TRBJ2-1; the table's D gene call, TRBD2, was not cross checked with the DNA. TRBV5-2 is recorded as a pseudogene. The CDR3 extends over 22 amino acids. CDR3 DNA sequence: TGCGCCAGCAGCCGATCAAGCCTGGAGGATACTAGCGGGAGCTTCGGGTACAATGAGCAGTTCTTC. Its translation: CASSRSSLEDTSGSFGYNEQFF.

The chain employs TRBV11-1 and TRBJ2-1, with D perhaps assigned TRBD1 or TRBD2 (5 bases each). The CDR3 extends over 14 amino acids. The ends were cut back, 7 bases at V and 3 bases at J, with 13 bases in the middle. In germline, CDR1 is SGHAT, CDR2 FQDESV (reference sequence). The CDR3 is CASIALGVYNEQFF. The CDR3 DNA is TGTGCCAGCATCGCACTGGGGGTCTACAATGAGCAGTTCTTC.

A remark on this clonotype: At one boundary the junction diverges from the germline segment, which might be a read error. The chain links TRBV3-1 to TRBJ2-1; 7 nucleotides match TRBD2. Looked up from germline, CDR1 is LGHDT and CDR2 is YNNKEL (reference sequence). There are 19 residues in the CDR3. CDR3 region: CTSSPGRRQTGGSYNEQFF. The DNA for the CDR3 is TGTACCAGCAGCCCCGGGAGGCGACAAACAGGCGGCTCCTACAATGAGCAGTTCTTC.

This clonotype occurred many times. V is TRBV4-2 and J is TRBJ2-3; 8 bases fit TRBD2. Germline lookup yields CDR1 LGHNA and CDR2 YNFKEQ. CDR3 size: 17 residues. V lost 0 bases to trimming and J lost 0 bases; unmatched junction nucleotides: 5. The CDR3 loop is CASSQDSGRGSTDTQYF. The CDR3, as DNA: TGTGCCAGCAGCCAAGATTCCGGGAGGGGGAGCACAGATACGCAGTATTTT.

In its sample, this clonotype was seen a few times. V usage is TRBV25-1 and J usage is TRBJ1-1, with a tentative D call TRBD1 (6 bases). The CDR3 loop spans 15 amino acids. Trimming removed 4 bases at V and 3 bases at J, with 15 bases between. Per the germline V gene, CDR1 is MGHDK and CDR2 is SYGVNS. CDR3 region: CASSARGEGDTEAFF. The CDR3 coding sequence is TGTGCCAGCAGTGCCCGGGGTGAGGGGGACACTGAAGCTTTCTTT. The whole variable domain, remainder taken from reference TRBV25-1 and TRBJ1-1, is EADIYQTPRYLVIGTGKKITLECSQTMGHDKMYWYQQDPGMELHLIHYSYGVNSTEKGDLSSESTVSRIRTEHFPLTLESARPSHTSQYLCASSARGEGDTEAFFGQGTRLTVV.

This rearrangement joins TRBV3-1 to TRBJ1-4, with a possible D match to TRBD1 (5 bases). The CDR3 is 14 residues long. V was pared by 5 bases and J by 4 bases, with 11 bases between. Per germline, CDR1 LGHDT and CDR2 YNNKEL (reference sequence). The CDR3 is CASSGDRGNEKLFF. The CDR3 coding sequence is TGTGCCAGCAGCGGGGACCGCGGTAATGAAAAACTGTTTTTT.

The chain employs TRBV30 and TRBJ1-2; D uncertain. Germline CDR1 reads GTSNPN; CDR2 reads SVGIG (reference sequence). V dropped 0 bases and J dropped 5 bases, with 4 bases sitting between them. The CDR3 is made up of 11 amino acids. The CDR3 nucleotides are TGTGCCTGGAGTGTACAGTATGGCTACACCTTC. Translating it yields CAWSVQYGYTF. Full variable domain (rest looked up from reference TRBV30 and TRBJ1-2): SQTIHQWPATLVQPVGSPLSLECTVEGTSNPNLYWYRQAAGRGLQLLFYSVGIGQISSEVPQNLSASRPQDRQFILSSKKLLLSDSGFYLCAWSVQYGYTFGSGTRLTVV.

The chain is built from TRBV2 and TRBJ2-7, with D unclear. Deletions cut 7 bases from V and 2 bases from J, with 12 bases between. The germline gives CDR1 SNHLY, CDR2 FYNNEI. This CDR3 contains 13 residues. The CDR3, as DNA: TGTGCCAGCAAGCCCCCGTCCGCCTACGAGCAGTACTTC. It specifies CASKPPSAYEQYF.

This chain connects TRBV6-5 to TRBJ1-1; D uncertain. The CDR3 totals 13 residues. Trimming stripped 2 bases from V and 5 bases from J, with 9 bases between. CDR1 is MNHEY, CDR2 SVGAGI, per germline. In DNA form, the CDR3 reads TGTGCCAGCAGTTACACTATAGAGACTGAAGCTTTCTTT. Protein product: CASSYTIETEAFF.

This clonotype was seen ten or more times. The chain employs TRBV20-1 and TRBJ2-7, with 7 bases aligning to TRBD2. Germline loops: CDR1 DFQATT, CDR2 SNEGSKA (reference sequence). With V trimmed by 1 base and J by 2 bases, 5 bases remained unmatched. The CDR3 contains 14 residues. CDR3 DNA: TGCAGTGCTAGAGGCCCGGGACTAACCTACGAGCAGTACTTC. As protein: CSARGPGLTYEQYF.

This clonotype was observed a handful of times. Its ends do not fully match the called genes, so a read error is possible. The V call is TRBV2, the J call TRBJ1-1; TRBD1 agrees at 7 bases. The length of the CDR3 is 13 residues. From germline, CDR1 is SNHLY and CDR2 FYNNEI. The CDR3 sequence: CASSEAPRGAVVF. CDR3 bases: TGTGCCAGCAGTGAAGCCCCCAGGGGGGCGGTAGTCTTT. The whole variable domain, filled in from reference TRBV2 and TRBJ1-1, reads EPEVTQTPSHQVTQMGQEVILRCVPISNHLYFYWYRQILGQKVEFLVSFYNNEISEKSEIFDDQFSVERPDGSNFTLKIRSTKLEDSAMYFCASSEAPRGAVVFGQGTRLTVV.

The genes are TRBV29-1 and TRBJ1-2, with TRBD1 matching 9 bases. The CDR3 has 14 residues. V dropped 4 bases and J dropped 6; count of bases not matched to a gene: 9. Looked up from germline, CDR1 is SQVTM and CDR2 is ANQGSEA. The CDR3, as DNA: TGCAGCGTTGCGGGGGACAGGGCCAGGAATGGCTACACCTTC. Protein: CSVAGDRARNGYTF.

With regard to this clonotype: A much larger clone lies a single base off, so this may be a read error. Without the conserved terminal phenylalanine or tryptophan, this CDR3 likely stems from a read error. The V and J genes are TRBV3-1 and TRBJ2-2; D is undetermined. Between the trimmed V and J ends, which lost 2 bases and 7 bases, there was a span of 8 bases. The germline V gene encodes CDR1 LGHDT and CDR2 YNNKEL (reference sequence). CDR3 length: 13 amino acids. The CDR3 sequence is CASSQLADGELFV. CDR3 DNA: TGTGCCAGCAGCCAACTGGCCGACGGGGAGCTGTTTGTT.

In its sample, this clonotype was seen a few times. CDR3 nucleotide sequence: TGCAGTGTCCTCAGGGAGATGCGGGCTTTCTTT. Translating it yields CSVLREMRAFF. This chain connects TRBV20-1 to TRBJ1-1, with a possible D match to TRBD1 (5 bases). Trimming removed 7 bases from V and 11 bases from J, with 17 bases in between. CDR3 length: 11 residues. Germline CDR1 is DFQATT and CDR2 is SNEGSKA (reference sequence).

This clonotype was picked up many times. A much more abundant neighbour one base away suggests this may be a read error. This rearrangement joins TRBV5-1 to TRBJ2-7, with a weak D call TRBD2 (6 bases). Germline CDR1 SGHRS, CDR2 YFSETQ. V lost 4 bases, J lost 3 bases, and 8 bases lay in between. This CDR3 contains 12 residues. In DNA, the CDR3 is TGCGCCAGCAGCCGGGAGAGCTACGAGCAGTACTTC. It specifies CASSRESYEQYF. The full variable domain, in which reference TRBV5-1 and TRBJ2-7 provide the parts outside the CDR3, is KAGVTQTPRYLIKTRGQQVTLSCSPISGHRSVSWYQQTPGQGLQFLFEYFSETQRNKGNFPGRFSGRQFSNSRSEMNVSTLELGDSALYLCASSRESYEQYFGPGTRLTVT.

This chain joins TRBV12-3 or TRBV12-4 and TRBJ2-1; 14 bases match TRBD2. CDR3 length equals 15 residues. With V trimmed by 3 bases and J by 9 bases, 4 bases remained unmatched. In DNA, the CDR3 is TGTGCCAGCAGTTTCGGGACTAGCGGGAGAATTGAGCAGTTCTTC. Translated, it gives CASSFGTSGRIEQFF.

The V gene is TRBV28, the J gene TRBJ1-6, with 7 positions matching TRBD1. Germline values: CDR1 MDHEN, CDR2 SYDVKM. The CDR3 consists of 14 residues. V trimming: 5 bases; J trimming: 7 bases; junction bases outside the gene matches: 5. The CDR3 DNA sequence: TGTGCCAGCAGTCCACCGACAGGGAATTCACCCCTCCACTTT. This encodes CASSPPTGNSPLHF.

V and J are TRBV18 and TRBJ2-5; D gene uncertain. CDR1 and CDR2 (germline): KGHSH, LQKENI. The CDR3 is 13 residues long. Trimming stripped 0 bases from V and 4 bases from J, with 6 bases between. The CDR3 sequence: CASSPPVGETQYF. The CDR3 DNA reads TGTGCCAGCTCACCACCGGTAGGAGAGACCCAGTACTTC.

This clonotype was counted many times. This sequence joins TRBV3-1 and TRBJ1-1, with D maybe TRBD1 (5 bases). Germline CDR1 LGHDT, CDR2 YNNKEL (reference sequence). The CDR3 is made up of 13 amino acids. V dropped 7 bases and J dropped 7 bases, with 16 bases sitting between them. The CDR3 DNA reads as TGTGCCAGCAACCTAAACGGTGACAGTGAAGCTTTCTTT. Translating it yields CASNLNGDSEAFF.

This clonotype occurred many times. The chain carries TRBV7-3 and TRBJ2-1; 10 bases agree with TRBD2. The J segment lost 5 bases and the V segment lost 5 bases, leaving 9 bases of the junction unmatched. The germline gives CDR1 SGHTA, CDR2 FQGTGA. CDR3 size: 16 residues. The CDR3 nucleotides are TGTGCCAGCAGCGCTCTAGCGGGAGCAACCCACAATGAGCAGTTCTTC. As protein: CASSALAGATHNEQFF.

In regard to this clonotype: The junction differs from germline at one of its ends, possibly a read error. The rearrangement uses TRBV28 and TRBJ2-3, with 11 bases aligning to TRBD2. This CDR3 contains 19 residues. CDR1 is MDHEN and CDR2 is SYDVKM in the germline V gene. In DNA form, the CDR3 reads TGTGCCAGCAGTTGGGCTAGCGGGAGGCTCGCCGAGGATACAGGTACGCAGTATTTT. This sequence encodes CASSWASGRLAEDTGTQYF.

This chain links TRBV20-1 with TRBJ2-3; TRBD2 agrees at 11 bases. Germline V gives CDR1 DFQATT, CDR2 SNEGSKA (reference sequence). The V and J ends lost 6 bases and 2 bases, in that order; junction bases with no gene match: 7. The length of the CDR3 is 15 residues. The CDR3 sequence is CSAHETSGDTDTQYF. The CDR3 DNA follows: TGCAGTGCCCACGAGACTAGCGGGGACACAGATACGCAGTATTTT.

Here the CDR3 DNA reads TGCAGTGCCTTTTTTACAGCCAAAAACATTCAGTACTTC. It yields the protein CSAFFTAKNIQYF. This chain connects TRBV20-1 to TRBJ2-4; D remains unclear. In germline, CDR1 is DFQATT, CDR2 SNEGSKA (reference sequence). V was trimmed by 6 bases and J by 0 bases, leaving 9 bases between them. CDR3 length: 13 residues.

The chain recombines TRBV7-2 with TRBJ2-2; no definite D call. The CDR3 extends over 13 amino acids. V shed 3 bases and J shed 1 base, with 3 bases lying between them. Germline V lookup: CDR1 SGHTA, CDR2 FQGNSA. The CDR3 region is CASSFWNTGELFF. CDR3 bases: TGTGCCAGCAGCTTTTGGAACACCGGGGAGCTGTTTTTT.

This clonotype was detected ten times or more. The chain uses TRBV27 and TRBJ2-7; D is ambiguous. V dropped 4 bases and J dropped 5 bases, with 9 bases sitting between them. Looked up from germline, CDR1 is MNHEY and CDR2 is SMNVEV (reference sequence). This CDR3 is built from 12 residues. CDR3 in amino acids: CASSSPADEQYF. As DNA, the CDR3 is TGTGCCAGCAGTTCTCCAGCAGACGAGCAGTACTTC.

This clonotype was picked up a small number of times. The gene calls are TRBV7-2 and TRBJ2-1; TRBD2 matches at 8 bases. With V trimmed by 3 bases and J by 10 bases, 8 bases remained unmatched. Germline assignment: CDR1 SGHTA and CDR2 FQGNSA. The CDR3 has 14 amino acids. The CDR3 nucleotides read TGTGCCAGCAGCTTCCCCGGACTAGCTAGCGAGCAGTTCTTC. Encoded protein: CASSFPGLASEQFF. The entire variable domain, with the rest obtained from reference TRBV7-2 and TRBJ2-1, is as follows: GAGVSQSPSNKVTEKGKDVELRCDPISGHTALYWYRQSLGQGLEFLIYFQGNSAPDKSGLPSDRFSAERTGGSVSTLTIQRTQQEDSAVYLCASSFPGLASEQFFGPGTRLTVL.

Only a few counts were recorded for this clonotype. The CDR3 is CATSDPRTDLTGNQPQHF. The CDR3 DNA sequence: TGTGCCACCAGTGATCCCCGGACGGACCTAACGGGGAATCAGCCCCAGCATTTT. The V call is TRBV24-1, the J call TRBJ1-5; no reliable D call. The CDR3 length is 18 residues. Germline loops: CDR1 KGHDR, CDR2 SFDVKD. Between the trimmed V and J ends, which lost 3 bases and 4 bases, there was a span of 21 bases.

This clonotype was found a few times. V and J are TRBV30 and TRBJ1-2; D remains unclear. The V and J ends lost 3 bases and 7 bases respectively, with 15 bases between them. Germline V lookup: CDR1 GTSNPN, CDR2 SVGIG (reference sequence). There are 13 residues in the CDR3. This chain's CDR3 is CAWSVGGSFGYTF. The CDR3 DNA sequence: TGTGCCTGGAGCGTGGGCGGGTCATTTGGCTACACCTTC.

The chain recombines TRBV7-3 with TRBJ2-2, with TRBD2 as a possible D gene (6 bases). This CDR3 has 16 amino acids. V shed 4 bases and J shed 4 bases, with 16 bases lying between them. Germline V gene lookup returns CDR1 SGHTA and CDR2 FQGTGA. The CDR3 DNA reads as TGTGCCAGCAGCTCCGGACTACTGCGGGGCACCGGGGAGCTGTTTTTT. Amino acid sequence: CASSSGLLRGTGELFF.

CDR3 in amino acids: CASSYSIAGTSYEQYF. The CDR3 bases are TGTGCCAGCAGTTACTCGATTGCAGGGACGTCCTACGAGCAGTACTTC. The chain uses TRBV6-5 and TRBJ2-7; D assignment may be TRBD1 or TRBD2 (5 bases each). CDR1 is MNHEY and CDR2 is SVGAGI in the germline V gene. Trimming shortened V by 0 bases and J by 1 base, and 13 bases separated the two germline ends. This CDR3 has 16 residues.